The clone carrying this T cell receptor beta chain occurred a few times. Its target is unknown. The investigators reverse transcribed all of the isolated RNA, so they sequenced expressed TCRB transcripts. Repertoires were generated with immunoSEQ multiplex PCR, while TCRdb's copy carries only in-frame clones and drops some. The sample records roughly 250,000 clones, around 68% being singletons. V shed 7 bases and J shed 5 bases, with 17 bases lying between them. Germline assignment: CDR1 MGHDK and CDR2 SYGVNS. The CDR3 sequence is 14 residues long. The record originates from a study of beta chain features in type 1 diabetes. Study-level points and caveats: PCR might pick shorter templates more often, in the same way for patients and controls. Sampled from patients, naive, central memory and Treg TCRB repertoires appeared more similar than those sampled from healthy donors.

Central memory, naive, regulatory and stem cell-like memory CD4+ cells were sorted by CD45RO/CCR7/CD25/CD127/CD95/CD27. Sorting gave populations that all exceeded 98% purity. This sequence was found in a man aged 25-45 years in good health. This chain connects TRBV25-1 to TRBJ2-5, with D possibly being TRBD2 (6 bases). Sequenced material: naive CD4+ T cells from blood. DNA for the CDR3: TGTGCCAGCACGCTGGCCGGGGGAGCGGAGACCCAGTACTTC. This sequence encodes CASTLAGGAETQYF. Full variable domain (missing parts from reference TRBV25-1 and TRBJ2-5): EADIYQTPRYLVIGTGKKITLECSQTMGHDKMYWYQQDPGMELHLIHYSYGVNSTEKGDLSSESTVSRIRTEHFPLTLESARPSHTSQYLCASTLAGGAETQYFGPGTRLLVL.